Listed below are T cell receptor beta chains from one sample, sequenced in a study of identifying expanded T cells in peripheral blood. TCRdb's table, derived via immunoSEQ multiplex PCR, lists solely in-frame clones and lacks some. The sample shows approximately 92,000 clones, approximately 81% of them seen only once. The sequenced sample consisted of blood. All receptors derive from a person aged 18-70 years in good health. Each CDR3 is given with its conserved first and last residue. A D gene is named only where the DNA matches it firmly. Expanded clones get a size class; other rows say once, few or many, or leave the size out.

v_gene: TRBV7-9
j_gene: TRBJ2-1
abundance: -
d_gene: -
CDR3aa: CASSSGREQFF
CDR3nt: TGTGCCAGCAGCTCCGGCCGTGAGCAGTTCTTC

v_gene: TRBV7-2
j_gene: TRBJ1-1
abundance: few
d_gene: -
CDR3aa: CASSFGHLGTEAFF
CDR3nt: TGTGCCAGCAGCTTCGGCCATCTCGGCACTGAAGCTTTCTTT

v_gene: TRBV6-6
j_gene: TRBJ1-3
abundance: -
d_gene: -
CDR3aa: CASSSHRSGNTIYF
CDR3nt: TGTGCCAGCAGTTCCCACCGCTCTGGAAACACCATATATTTT

v_gene: TRBV14
j_gene: TRBJ1-1
abundance: -
d_gene: -
CDR3aa: CASSQSLGTEAFF
CDR3nt: TGTGCCAGCAGCCAGTCCTTGGGGACTGAAGCTTTCTTT

v_gene: TRBV2
j_gene: TRBJ2-3
abundance: -
d_gene: -
CDR3aa: CASSARRTDTQYF
CDR3nt: TGTGCCAGCAGTGCCAGACGGACAGATACGCAGTATTTT

v_gene: TRBV10-3
j_gene: TRBJ2-1
abundance: once
d_gene: -
CDR3aa: CAIRTTGSEQFF
CDR3nt: TGTGCCATCAGGACAACAGGGAGTGAGCAGTTCTTC

v_gene: TRBV2
j_gene: TRBJ1-5
abundance: -
d_gene: TRBD1
CDR3aa: CASRDRGDQPQHF
CDR3nt: TGTGCCAGCAGGGACAGGGGAGATCAGCCCCAGCATTTT

v_gene: TRBV9
j_gene: TRBJ2-3
abundance: few
d_gene: TRBD1
CDR3aa: CASSRRSVGDRGYTDTQYF
CDR3nt: TGTGCCAGCAGCAGACGGTCCGTTGGGGACAGGGGATACACAGATACGCAGTATTTT

v_gene: TRBV5-6
j_gene: TRBJ1-2
abundance: -
d_gene: -
CDR3aa: CASSVRPGTHGYTF
CDR3nt: TGTGCCAGCAGCGTAAGACCAGGTACCCATGGCTACACCTTC

v_gene: TRBV5-4
j_gene: TRBJ1-2
abundance: -
d_gene: -
CDR3aa: CASSLGVNYGYTF
CDR3nt: TGTGCCAGCAGCTTGGGGGTCAACTATGGCTACACCTTC

v_gene: TRBV7-9
j_gene: TRBJ2-7
abundance: -
d_gene: TRBD1
CDR3aa: CASSLFDRGSYEQYF
CDR3nt: TGTGCCAGCAGCTTATTTGACAGGGGGTCCTACGAGCAGTACTTC

v_gene: TRBV9
j_gene: TRBJ1-2
abundance: -
d_gene: TRBD1
CDR3aa: CASSSTGTSYGYTF
CDR3nt: TGTGCCAGCAGCTCGACAGGGACCAGCTATGGCTACACCTTC

v_gene: TRBV2
j_gene: TRBJ1-4
abundance: -
d_gene: TRBD1
CDR3aa: CASSVTGYSEKLFF
CDR3nt: TGTGCCAGCAGCGTGACAGGGTACTCTGAAAAACTGTTTTTT

v_gene: TRBV15
j_gene: TRBJ2-7
abundance: -
d_gene: -
CDR3aa: CATGGTYEQYF
CDR3nt: TGTGCCACCGGGGGCACCTACGAGCAGTACTTC

v_gene: TRBV7-2
j_gene: TRBJ1-6
abundance: few
d_gene: TRBD1
CDR3aa: CASSNGQGGAPLHF
CDR3nt: TGTGCCAGCAGCAACGGACAGGGAGGGGCACCCCTCCACTTT

v_gene: TRBV6-6
j_gene: TRBJ1-5
abundance: few
d_gene: TRBD1
CDR3aa: CASTTQGARGQPQHF
CDR3nt: TGTGCCAGCACGACACAGGGGGCGAGGGGACAGCCCCAGCATTTT

v_gene: TRBV11-3
j_gene: TRBJ2-1
abundance: -
d_gene: -
CDR3aa: CASSGESYNEQFF
CDR3nt: TGTGCCAGCTCTGGGGAATCCTACAATGAGCAGTTCTTC

v_gene: TRBV11-2
j_gene: TRBJ1-5
abundance: -
d_gene: -
CDR3aa: CASSPDRHQPQHF
CDR3nt: TGTGCCAGCAGCCCCGACAGGCATCAGCCCCAGCATTTT

v_gene: TRBV27
j_gene: TRBJ2-7
abundance: once
d_gene: TRBD1
CDR3aa: CASSIQTGSYEQYF
CDR3nt: TGTGCCAGCAGTATCCAGACAGGGTCCTACGAGCAGTACTTC

v_gene: TRBV5-1
j_gene: TRBJ1-1
abundance: -
d_gene: -
CDR3aa: CASSSTGYTEAFF
CDR3nt: TGCGCCAGCAGCAGTACAGGGTACACTGAAGCTTTCTTT

v_gene: TRBV9
j_gene: TRBJ1-4
abundance: -
d_gene: -
CDR3aa: CASSRRTSDSEKLFF
CDR3nt: TGTGCCAGCAGCCGAAGGACAAGCGACAGTGAAAAACTGTTTTTT

v_gene: TRBV2
j_gene: TRBJ2-1
abundance: -
d_gene: -
CDR3aa: CASSGDFNEQFF
CDR3nt: TGTGCCAGCAGTGGGGATTTCAATGAGCAGTTCTTC

v_gene: TRBV4-1
j_gene: TRBJ2-7
abundance: -
d_gene: TRBD2
CDR3aa: CASSPLYSGGYEQYF
CDR3nt: TGCGCCAGCAGCCCTCTCTATAGCGGGGGCTACGAGCAGTACTTC

v_gene: TRBV5-4
j_gene: TRBJ2-3
abundance: -
d_gene: TRBD1
CDR3aa: CASSSTPIRDRASTDTQYF
CDR3nt: TGTGCCAGCAGCTCCACACCAATCCGGGACAGGGCGTCTACAGATACGCAGTATTTT

v_gene: TRBV4-1
j_gene: TRBJ2-1
abundance: -
d_gene: -
CDR3aa: CASSQGTVYNEQFF
CDR3nt: TGCGCCAGCAGCCAAGGAACAGTCTACAATGAGCAGTTCTTC

v_gene: TRBV7-2
j_gene: TRBJ2-7
abundance: -
d_gene: TRBD2
CDR3aa: CASSPGLTSYEQYF
CDR3nt: TGTGCCAGCAGCCCGGGACTAACAAGCTACGAGCAGTACTTC

v_gene: TRBV4-3
j_gene: TRBJ2-5
abundance: -
d_gene: -
CDR3aa: CASSQDRGAQETQYF
CDR3nt: TGCGCCAGCAGCCAAGACCGGGGGGCCCAAGAGACCCAGTACTTC

v_gene: TRBV7-6
j_gene: TRBJ1-4
abundance: -
d_gene: -
CDR3aa: CASSDPLQGTGGEKLFF
CDR3nt: TGTGCCAGCAGCGATCCCCTTCAGGGAACGGGCGGTGAAAAACTGTTTTTT

v_gene: TRBV7-7
j_gene: TRBJ2-2
abundance: -
d_gene: TRBD2
CDR3aa: CASSPWTSGATGELFF
CDR3nt: TGTGCCAGCAGCCCATGGACTAGCGGGGCCACCGGGGAGCTGTTTTTT

v_gene: TRBV6-1
j_gene: TRBJ2-5
abundance: -
d_gene: TRBD1
CDR3aa: CASREGTEKETQYF
CDR3nt: TGTGCCAGCAGGGAAGGGACAGAAAAGGAGACCCAGTACTTC

v_gene: TRBV25-1
j_gene: TRBJ1-2
abundance: once
d_gene: -
CDR3aa: CASSEPGANPRGYTF
CDR3nt: TGTGCCAGCAGTGAACCAGGGGCCAACCCTCGTGGCTACACCTTC

v_gene: TRBV11-3
j_gene: TRBJ1-4
abundance: -
d_gene: TRBD1
CDR3aa: CASSPRTGLGSRPNEKLFF
CDR3nt: TGTGCCAGCAGCCCTCGGACAGGATTGGGTAGCAGGCCTAATGAAAAACTGTTTTTT

v_gene: TRBV2
j_gene: TRBJ2-7
abundance: -
d_gene: TRBD1
CDR3aa: CASSLDRGYEQYF
CDR3nt: TGTGCCAGCAGTCTCGACAGGGGCTACGAGCAGTACTTC

v_gene: TRBV18
j_gene: TRBJ2-7
abundance: -
d_gene: -
CDR3aa: CASSPDARGDEQYF
CDR3nt: TGTGCCAGCTCACCAGATGCCAGGGGGGACGAGCAGTACTTC

v_gene: TRBV18
j_gene: TRBJ1-2
abundance: -
d_gene: -
CDR3aa: CASSPGGEMANYGYTF
CDR3nt: TGTGCCAGCTCACCAGGGGGGGAGATGGCTAACTATGGCTACACCTTC

v_gene: TRBV5-4
j_gene: TRBJ1-6
abundance: medium-sized
d_gene: -
CDR3aa: CASSLVGGGNSPLHF
CDR3nt: TGTGCCAGCAGCTTGGTAGGTGGAGGTAATTCACCCCTCCACTTT

v_gene: TRBV11-2
j_gene: TRBJ2-7
abundance: -
d_gene: -
CDR3aa: CASSYGYSSYEQYF
CDR3nt: TGTGCCAGCAGCTACGGGTATAGCTCCTACGAGCAGTACTTC

v_gene: TRBV13
j_gene: TRBJ2-7
abundance: -
d_gene: -
CDR3aa: CASSSTYSGSSYEQYF
CDR3nt: TGTGCCAGCAGCTCAACCTATAGCGGCAGCTCCTACGAGCAGTACTTC

v_gene: TRBV7-9
j_gene: TRBJ1-5
abundance: -
d_gene: -
CDR3aa: CASSLTGWGLNQPQHF
CDR3nt: TGTGCCAGCAGCTTAACCGGGTGGGGTTTAAATCAGCCCCAGCATTTT

v_gene: TRBV4-1
j_gene: TRBJ1-2
abundance: few
d_gene: TRBD1
CDR3aa: CASSQSVGRGYGYTF
CDR3nt: TGCGCCAGCAGCCAATCGGTTGGCAGGGGGTATGGCTACACCTTC

v_gene: TRBV2
j_gene: TRBJ2-3
abundance: -
d_gene: TRBD2
CDR3aa: CASSEELTSGGGNWVADTQYF
CDR3nt: TGTGCCAGCAGTGAAGAACTGACTAGCGGGGGAGGTAATTGGGTGGCAGATACGCAGTATTTT

v_gene: TRBV28
j_gene: TRBJ2-1
abundance: once
d_gene: -
CDR3aa: CASSTPQGEQFF
CDR3nt: TGTGCCAGCAGTACACCCCAGGGTGAGCAGTTCTTC

v_gene: TRBV5-1
j_gene: TRBJ1-4
abundance: -
d_gene: -
CDR3aa: CASSWAGTDGEKLFF
CDR3nt: TGCGCCAGCAGCTGGGCCGGGACTGATGGTGAAAAACTGTTTTTT

v_gene: TRBV5-4
j_gene: TRBJ1-2
abundance: medium-sized
d_gene: TRBD1
CDR3aa: CASSPELLRGQGYGYTF
CDR3nt: TGTGCCAGCAGCCCGGAATTATTAAGGGGGCAGGGCTATGGCTACACCTTC

v_gene: TRBV11-2
j_gene: TRBJ2-7
abundance: -
d_gene: -
CDR3aa: CASSLGLGAYEQYF
CDR3nt: TGTGCCAGCAGCTTAGGATTGGGGGCCTACGAGCAGTACTTC

v_gene: TRBV11-1
j_gene: TRBJ1-1
abundance: -
d_gene: -
CDR3aa: CASSFWQNTEAFF
CDR3nt: TGTGCCAGCAGCTTTTGGCAGAACACTGAAGCTTTCTTT

v_gene: TRBV7-2
j_gene: TRBJ1-2
abundance: -
d_gene: -
CDR3aa: CASSLDSIYGYTF
CDR3nt: TGTGCCAGCAGCTTAGACAGCATCTATGGCTACACCTTC

v_gene: TRBV27
j_gene: TRBJ2-2
abundance: -
d_gene: -
CDR3aa: CASSFGSTTTGELFF
CDR3nt: TGTGCCAGCAGTTTTGGTAGTACGACCACCGGGGAGCTGTTTTTT

v_gene: TRBV7-8
j_gene: TRBJ2-7
abundance: -
d_gene: TRBD1
CDR3aa: CASSLGDEGATYEQYF
CDR3nt: TGTGCCAGCAGCTTAGGCGATGAGGGGGCCACCTACGAGCAGTACTTC

v_gene: TRBV7-2
j_gene: TRBJ2-3
abundance: -
d_gene: -
CDR3aa: CASSPSNRPYTDTQYF
CDR3nt: TGTGCCAGCAGCCCCAGTAATAGACCATACACAGATACGCAGTATTTT

v_gene: TRBV27
j_gene: TRBJ1-6
abundance: -
d_gene: -
CDR3aa: CASSLRGSPLHF
CDR3nt: TGTGCCAGCAGTTTACGGGGTTCACCCCTCCACTTT

v_gene: TRBV7-2
j_gene: TRBJ1-1
abundance: few
d_gene: -
CDR3aa: CASSSSAYTEAFF
CDR3nt: TGTGCCAGCAGCTCCTCTGCGTACACTGAAGCTTTCTTT

v_gene: TRBV27
j_gene: TRBJ1-4
abundance: -
d_gene: TRBD1
CDR3aa: CASSLRTGSEKLFF
CDR3nt: TGTGCCAGCAGTTTGAGGACAGGGAGTGAAAAACTGTTTTTT

v_gene: TRBV29-1
j_gene: TRBJ2-4
abundance: -
d_gene: TRBD1
CDR3aa: CSVGGQGESKNIQYF
CDR3nt: TGCAGCGTTGGGGGACAGGGGGAATCCAAAAACATTCAGTACTTC

v_gene: TRBV5-5
j_gene: TRBJ2-1
abundance: -
d_gene: TRBD1
CDR3aa: CASSLSGQGASYNEQFF
CDR3nt: TGTGCCAGCAGCTTGAGTGGGCAGGGGGCCTCCTACAATGAGCAGTTCTTC

v_gene: TRBV19
j_gene: TRBJ1-4
abundance: -
d_gene: -
CDR3aa: CASKLTHGGRLANEKLFF
CDR3nt: TGTGCCAGCAAATTGACCCATGGGGGGCGCTTAGCTAATGAAAAACTGTTTTTT

v_gene: TRBV6-6
j_gene: TRBJ1-2
abundance: -
d_gene: TRBD1
CDR3aa: CASSTGGAAIGYTF
CDR3nt: TGTGCCAGCAGTACAGGGGGCGCCGCCATAGGCTACACCTTC